Each of the 23 T cell receptor beta chains below was sequenced from the same sample in a study of Tregs in tolerant kidney transplant recipients. TCRdb keeps only in-frame clones here, not all; method: immunoSEQ multiplex PCR. This table holds more than 95,000 clones, 92% found once. Sample: CD4+ T cells from blood. These receptor sequences come from a human donor in good health.

The CDR3 DNA is TGTGCCAGCAGCCTGGGCCGGGGGGGCCGCCAAGAGACCCAGTACTTC. It translates to CASSLGRGGRQETQYF. V usage is TRBV7-3 and J usage is TRBJ2-5; TRBD2 aligns across 8 bases. Per the germline V gene, CDR1 is SGHTA and CDR2 is FQGTGA. The CDR3 covers 16 residues. The ends lost 5 bases at V and 1 base at J; junction bases unmatched: 9.

CDR3 DNA: TGTGCCAGCCGACTCCGGGACCCTCGGTCGGAGCAGTACTTC. It specifies CASRLRDPRSEQYF. This rearrangement joins TRBV7-2 to TRBJ2-7; D could derive from TRBD1 or TRBD2 (5 bases each). V shed 8 bases and J shed 7 bases, with 21 bases lying between them. CDR3 size: 14 residues. Per the germline V gene, CDR1 is SGHTA and CDR2 is FQGNSA.

The rearrangement joins TRBV11-2 to TRBJ2-2, with TRBD1 matching 10 bases. CDR3 length: 16 residues. Germline CDR1 is SGHAT and CDR2 is FQNNGV. With V trimmed by 3 bases and J by 5 bases, 6 bases remained unmatched. This CDR3 is CASSFRDRGWTGELFF. CDR3 bases: TGTGCCAGCAGCTTCCGGGACAGGGGTTGGACCGGGGAGCTGTTTTTT. The variable domain in full, with the rest retrieved from reference TRBV11-2 and TRBJ2-2, is EAGVAQSPRYKIIEKRQSVAFWCNPISGHATLYWYQQILGQGPKLLIQFQNNGVVDDSQLPKDRFSAERLKGVDSTLKIQPAKLEDSAVYLCASSFRDRGWTGELFFGEGSRLTVL.

The rearrangement links TRBV30 to TRBJ1-5; D unclear. Trimming shortened V by 2 bases and J by 1 base, and 9 bases separated the two germline ends. Per germline, CDR1 GTSNPN and CDR2 SVGIG (reference sequence). The CDR3 is 14 amino acids. The CDR3 spells CAWSLASSNQPQHF. The CDR3 nucleotides read TGTGCCTGGAGTCTTGCCAGCAGCAATCAGCCCCAGCATTTT.

This clone was found a few times. The chain employs TRBV5-4 and TRBJ2-3, with 10 bases lining up with TRBD2. Trimming removed 0 bases from V and 5 bases from J; junction bases left unmatched: 9. This CDR3 spans 17 amino acids. Germline lookup yields CDR1 SGHNT and CDR2 YYREEE (reference sequence). The CDR3 DNA reads TGTGCCAGCAGCTTGGCCCTAGCGGGGGCTGGTGTAGATACGCAGTATTTT. Its translation is CASSLALAGAGVDTQYF.

This clone came up a few times. The rearrangement links TRBV19 to TRBJ1-5; D unresolved. The CDR3 runs to 12 residues. Germline V gene lookup returns CDR1 LNHDA and CDR2 SQIVND (reference sequence). Trimming removed 5 bases from V and 9 bases from J, with 11 bases in between. For the CDR3, the DNA is TGTGCCAGTAGTGGCTTACAATGGCCCCAGCATTTT. Translating it yields CASSGLQWPQHF.

The chain couples TRBV2 to TRBJ1-1; D possibly corresponds to TRBD1 (6 bases). This CDR3 is 14 amino acids long. The germline CDR1 and CDR2 sequences are SNHLY and FYNNEI. Trimming removed 8 bases at V and 3 bases at J, with 16 bases between. This chain's CDR3 is CASLTGTSDTEAFF. DNA for the CDR3: TGTGCCAGCCTAACCGGGACATCGGACACTGAAGCTTTCTTT.

The rearrangement joins TRBV25-1 to TRBJ2-7, with a tentative D call TRBD2 (6 bases). The germline V and J ends were trimmed by 4 bases and 6 bases, with 13 bases remaining between them. There are 13 residues in the CDR3. The V gene's germline CDR1 is MGHDK and CDR2 SYGVNS. The CDR3 DNA reads TGTGCCAGCAGTGTACCGGGAGCCCGCGAGCAGTACTTC. Translating gives CASSVPGAREQYF.

The chain links TRBV5-5 to TRBJ1-4; the D gene is possibly TRBD1 (6 bases). Germline CDR1 SGHKS, CDR2 YYEKEE (reference sequence). V was trimmed by 5 bases and J by 6 bases, leaving 20 bases between them. The CDR3 has 16 amino acids. The CDR3 sequence: CASRPTGSAGDEKLFF. The DNA for the CDR3 is TGTGCCAGCAGACCCACAGGGTCGGCGGGGGATGAAAAACTGTTTTTT. Using reference TRBV5-5 and TRBJ1-4 for the parts outside the CDR3, the full variable domain is DAGVTQSPTHLIKTRGQQVTLRCSPISGHKSVSWYQQVLGQGPQFIFQYYEKEERGRGNFPDRFSARQFPNYSSELNVNALLLGDSALYLCASRPTGSAGDEKLFFGSGTQLSVL.

The J gene is TRBJ1-2, the V gene TRBV6-5, with D hard to call. CDR1 is MNHEY and CDR2 is SVGAGI in the germline V gene. The germline V and J ends were trimmed by 8 bases and 0 bases, with 16 bases remaining between them. The CDR3 consists of 15 residues. In DNA form, the CDR3 reads TGTGCCAGCGCAAGTCCGGTCAGCACTAACTATGGCTACACCTTC. This encodes CASASPVSTNYGYTF.

The chain uses TRBV5-1 and TRBJ2-7, with 10 bases aligning to TRBD1. The CDR3 covers 14 residues. In germline, CDR1 is SGHRS, CDR2 YFSETQ. The junction had 8 bases not matched to a gene; V was cut back by 7 bases and J by 4 bases. The CDR3 nucleotides are TGCGCCAGCGGCCCGGGACAGGGGACTTACGAGCAGTACTTC. As protein: CASGPGQGTYEQYF.

V gene TRBV11-3 combines with J gene TRBJ2-2, with D tentatively TRBD2 (6 bases). V gave up 1 base and J gave up 2 bases, with 11 bases separating them. Germline V gives CDR1 SGHNT, CDR2 YENEEA. The CDR3 consists of 16 residues. CDR3 residues: CASSLGLAGNTGELFF. DNA for the CDR3: TGTGCCAGCAGCTTAGGACTTGCGGGAAACACCGGGGAGCTGTTTTTT.

The V gene is TRBV30, the J gene TRBJ2-7; no reliable D call. Trimming shortened V by 0 bases and J by 10 bases, and 10 bases separated the two germline ends. The length of the CDR3 is 11 residues. Germline values: CDR1 GTSNPN, CDR2 SVGIG (reference sequence). CDR3 protein: CAWSVLGYQYF. The CDR3 coding sequence is TGTGCCTGGAGTGTACTGGGGTATCAGTACTTC.

This chain uses TRBV5-1 with TRBJ2-5; D unresolved. Germline loops: CDR1 SGHRS, CDR2 YFSETQ. V lost 0 bases and J lost 5, with 2 bases in between. CDR3 size: 11 residues. In DNA, the CDR3 is TGCGCCAGCAGCTTGGTTGAGACCCAGTACTTC. The encoded protein is CASSLVETQYF. The whole variable domain, filled in from reference TRBV5-1 and TRBJ2-5, reads KAGVTQTPRYLIKTRGQQVTLSCSPISGHRSVSWYQQTPGQGLQFLFEYFSETQRNKGNFPGRFSGRQFSNSRSEMNVSTLELGDSALYLCASSLVETQYFGPGTRLLVL.

The chain carries TRBV18 and TRBJ1-1, with D perhaps matching TRBD1 (5 bases). Germline V lookup: CDR1 KGHSH, CDR2 LQKENI. This CDR3 region has 16 residues. V shed 3 bases and J shed 1 base, with 15 bases lying between them. CDR3 coding DNA: TGTGCCAGCTCACCCCCGGGACTAGGACAGAACACTGAAGCTTTCTTT. It encodes CASSPPGLGQNTEAFF.

The rearrangement links TRBV5-1 to TRBJ2-1; TRBD2 aligns across 13 bases. Germline V gives CDR1 SGHRS, CDR2 YFSETQ. CDR3 length equals 16 residues. V trimming: 4 bases; J trimming: 6 bases; junction bases outside the gene matches: 7. The CDR3 reads CASSQGTSGTVNEQFF. The CDR3 region has the DNA TGCGCCAGCAGCCAAGGGACTAGCGGGACGGTCAATGAGCAGTTCTTC.

The count of this clone is one. The genes are TRBV6-1 and TRBJ1-2; the match to TRBD1 covers 9 bases. V dropped 7 bases and J dropped 4; count of bases not matched to a gene: 10. The CDR3 spans 15 residues. Germline CDR1 is MNHNS and CDR2 is SASEGT. In DNA form, the CDR3 reads TGTGCCAGCACCACGGGGGACAGGGTAGGCTATGGCTACACCTTC. Translating it yields CASTTGDRVGYGYTF.

This chain joins TRBV30 and TRBJ1-5; TRBD1 matches 8 bases. V shed 2 bases and J 3 bases; nucleotides not matched to a gene: 6. The V gene's germline CDR1 is GTSNPN and CDR2 SVGIG (reference sequence). This CDR3 contains 15 residues. CDR3 coding DNA: TGTGCCTGGAGTACCGGACAGGGCCCCAATCAGCCCCAGCATTTT. Translated, it gives CAWSTGQGPNQPQHF.

The chain recombines TRBV7-3 with TRBJ2-3; TRBD2 agrees at 11 bases. Germline CDR1 reads SGHTA; CDR2 reads FQGTGA. This CDR3 has 17 residues. Losses at the gene ends were 5 bases for V and 2 bases for J; bases not matched to a gene: 9. The CDR3 sequence is CASSPRIAGGFTDTQYF. The CDR3 coding sequence is TGTGCCAGCAGCCCCCGGATAGCGGGGGGGTTCACAGATACGCAGTATTTT.

This chain uses TRBV5-1 with TRBJ1-3; D uncertain. Germline assignment: CDR1 SGHRS and CDR2 YFSETQ. Between the trimmed V and J ends, which lost 0 bases and 0 bases, there was a span of 7 bases. The CDR3 has 15 amino acids. The CDR3 reads CASSLGDISGNTIYF. The CDR3 DNA reads as TGCGCCAGCAGCTTGGGAGACATCTCTGGAAACACCATATATTTT.

The chain couples TRBV27 to TRBJ1-4, with D tentatively TRBD1 (5 bases). Looked up from germline, CDR1 is MNHEY and CDR2 is SMNVEV (reference sequence). Trimming stripped 4 bases from V and 8 bases from J, with 14 bases between. This CDR3 has 14 residues. For the CDR3, the DNA is TGTGCCAGCAGTTCCGGGACGCCGGTCGAAAAACTGTTTTTT. The encoded protein is CASSSGTPVEKLFF.

The gene calls are TRBV15 and TRBJ1-6, with D tentatively TRBD1 (6 bases). The germline CDR1 and CDR2 sequences are LNHNV and YYDKDF (reference sequence). V lost 2 bases, J lost 7 bases, and 12 bases lay in between. This CDR3 has 15 amino acids. CDR3 loop: CATSRLAQGNSPLHF. For the CDR3, the DNA is TGTGCCACCAGCAGACTCGCACAGGGAAATTCACCCCTCCACTTT.

The rearrangement joins TRBV7-8 to TRBJ2-1; the D gene could be TRBD1 or TRBD2 (5 bases each). The CDR3 contains 14 residues. Per the germline V gene, CDR1 is SGHVS and CDR2 is FQNEAQ. Trimming took 8 bases from V and 8 from J, leaving 19 bases between them. The CDR3 here is CASHSATQVDEQFF. Written as DNA, the CDR3 is TGTGCCAGCCATAGCGCGACACAGGTTGATGAGCAGTTCTTC.